The entry below describes one TCR beta chain. What it binds is unknown. The germline V and J ends were trimmed by 5 bases and 8 bases, with 15 bases remaining between them. The CDR3 length is 13 residues. The treatment was: some 19 received Ad26.COV2.S at low or high dose, single or two shots; several received placebo; per-sample allocation not given. Sampling happened 63 days after the first vaccine or placebo injection. The method was immunoSEQ multiplex PCR; TCRdb's version includes in-frame clones alone and lacks a portion of them. The table has 300,000 to 500,000 clones, approximately 86% seen once. The sample comes from a study of Ad26.COV2.S vaccination and SARS-CoV-2 variants. In the study overall: Ad26.COV2.S, an intramuscular injection, was given once or twice 56 days apart. Study observations and caveats: After vaccination, substantial breadth of spike-specific CD8+ and CD4+ responses was reported. Similar non-spike TCR breadth was seen in vaccine and placebo recipients. Compared with placebo recipients, vaccine recipients had higher spike-specific TCR breadth.

Sequenced material: peripheral blood, taken in a trial of Ad26.COV2.S vaccine versus placebo. This TCR came from a person aged 18-65 years who received the Ad26.COV2.S COVID-19 vaccine or a placebo. The rearrangement uses TRBV12-3 or TRBV12-4 and TRBJ1-2; a possible D gene is TRBD1 (6 bases). CDR3 nucleotide sequence: TGTGCCAGCAGTAGGACAGAGAGCGTCGGCTACACCTTC. This gives the protein CASSRTESVGYTF.